This T cell receptor (beta chain) is drawn from a study of blood T cell repertoires in COVID-19. For the study at large: T cells, B-cell-depleted T cells, or PBMCs supplied cDNA or gDNA.

V was cut by 8 bases and J by 9 bases, with 14 bases left in between. From germline, CDR1 is SNHLY and CDR2 FYNNEI. There are 11 residues in the CDR3. Here immunoSEQ multiplex PCR was the method, and the copy in TCRdb shows in-frame clones only, minus some. The repertoire holds 95,000 to 100,000 clones, with less than 90% as singletons. The sequenced material came from peripheral blood. The TCR sequence derives from a man older than 75 with acute or convalescent COVID-19. This chain joins TRBV2 and TRBJ2-7, with a possible D match to TRBD2 (5 bases). The CDR3 DNA sequence: TGTGCCAGCGAGGGCGGTGTGGGGCAGTACTTC. This gives the protein CASEGGVGQYF. The full variable domain, with the rest looked up from reference TRBV2 and TRBJ2-7, is EPEVTQTPSHQVTQMGQEVILRCVPISNHLYFYWYRQILGQKVEFLVSFYNNEISEKSEIFDDQFSVERPDGSNFTLKIRSTKLEDSAMYFCASEGGVGQYFGPGTRLTVT.